This T cell receptor (beta chain) derives from a study of OX40 agonist ivuxolimab in advanced cancers. Study details: Age averaged 60 years (range roughly 23 to 79), and 70% to 85% were male.

About this clone: No antigen is known for it.

Patients with autoimmune history or systemic immunosuppression were excluded. CDR1 MDHEN and CDR2 SYDVKM come from the germline V gene. The CDR3 runs 14 residues. V lost 5 bases and J 5 bases, leaving 15 bases between the germline ends. Study results and caveats: Some patients without response likewise showed low normalized clonal expansion. Clonal expansion from baseline to week 6 occurred in both CD4+ and CD8+ T cells.

This table comes from immunoSEQ multiplex PCR, and its TCRdb copy is limited to in-frame clones, with some not included. Of about 86,000 clones in the sample, about 90% were seen once. The receptor was derived from an adult with an advanced solid tumor such as melanoma, head and neck, liver or kidney cancer. This material consisted of CD4+ or CD8+ T cells sorted from blood, taken in a trial of the OX40 agonist ivuxolimab. The chain couples TRBV28 to TRBJ1-1; tentative D call: TRBD1 (5 bases). CDR3 sequence (DNA): TGTGCCAGCAGTCCGGGGGGGAGGAATACTGAAGCTTTCTTT. Encoded protein: CASSPGGRNTEAFF.